This T cell receptor (beta chain) was obtained from a study of control samples from healthy donors and cancer patients. Trimming took off 3 bases at V and 5 bases at J, with 13 bases between the two ends. Germline loops: CDR1 SNHLY, CDR2 FYNNEI. CDR3 size: 14 residues. The protocol was immunoSEQ multiplex PCR, while the TCRdb copy is restricted to in-frame clones and leaves out a portion. The sample holds 130,000 or so clones, more than 80% seen once. Sequences were obtained from blood. The chain employs TRBV2 and TRBJ2-5, with D possibly matching TRBD1 (7 bases). This receptor was identified in a middle-aged man in good health. Here the CDR3 reads CASSESQGRETQYF. The CDR3 DNA is TGTGCCAGCAGTGAGTCACAGGGGAGGGAGACCCAGTACTTC.